The 14 T cell receptor beta chains listed next were all sequenced from one sample in a study of cytomegalovirus exposure and HLA in healthy donors. The primer mix had 60 Vbeta and 13 Jbeta primers. Produced via immunoSEQ multiplex PCR; TCRdb's table is partial and in-frame only. This repertoire shows fewer than 150,000 clones, 80% found once; its top ten account for 0.2% to 0.3%. Sequencing was carried out using PBMCs. The receptors were gathered from a man aged 50-60 years in good health and CMV-seronegative.

The chain recombines TRBV29-1 with TRBJ2-7; TRBD2 agrees at 9 bases. Germline V CDR1 and CDR2: SQVTM, ANQGSEA. The CDR3 sequence is 15 residues long. With V trimmed by 8 bases and J by 6 bases, 17 bases remained unmatched. The CDR3 is CSTAGGTDPPGEQYF. Here the CDR3 DNA reads TGCAGCACTGCGGGGGGGACAGATCCACCTGGCGAGCAGTACTTC.

CDR3 loop: CASSGTSGGYNEQFF. The DNA for the CDR3 is TGTGCCAGCAGCGGGACTAGCGGGGGCTACAATGAGCAGTTCTTC. The chain joins TRBV9 to TRBJ2-1, with 13 bases fitting TRBD2. Germline V gene data show CDR1 as SGDLS and CDR2 as YYNGEE. The CDR3 runs to 15 residues. Trimming took 3 bases from V and 3 from J; bases not matched to a gene: 0.

This rearrangement joins TRBV5-1 to TRBJ1-1, with D hard to call. The CDR3 contains 14 residues. Germline values: CDR1 SGHRS, CDR2 YFSETQ. The ends were cut back, 4 bases at V and 4 bases at J, with 14 bases in the middle. This CDR3 is CASSLRESGTEAFF. The CDR3 DNA sequence: TGCGCCAGCAGCCTACGTGAGTCAGGCACTGAAGCTTTCTTT.

V gene TRBV4-2 combines with J gene TRBJ1-1, with D unresolved. Germline values: CDR1 LGHNA, CDR2 YNFKEQ. The CDR3 consists of 14 residues. Trimming left V 0 bases short and J 7 bases short, with 12 bases between. This CDR3 reads CASSQDLVTDEAFF. The CDR3 nucleotides read TGTGCCAGCAGCCAAGATCTCGTTACAGATGAAGCTTTCTTT.

This chain joins TRBV5-1 and TRBJ2-5; tentative D call: TRBD2 (5 bases). V was clipped by 2 bases and J by 5 bases, with 13 bases between them. The germline CDR1 and CDR2 sequences are SGHRS and YFSETQ. The CDR3 length is 14 residues. CDR3 region: CASSFQTPGETQYF. The DNA of the CDR3 is TGCGCCAGCAGCTTCCAAACCCCGGGGGAGACCCAGTACTTC.

This clone has a single count. V is TRBV2 and J is TRBJ1-5; possible D gene TRBD1, 5 bases. This CDR3 comprises 13 residues. Trimming left V 0 bases short and J 7 bases short, with 7 bases between. Germline-derived CDR1 and CDR2 are SNHLY and FYNNEI. Here the CDR3 DNA reads TGTGCCAGCAGTGAAGCGCGGGGCCAGCCCCAGCATTTT. It encodes CASSEARGQPQHF.

V gene TRBV5-4 combines with J gene TRBJ2-5, with D possibly TRBD1 on 7 matching bases. V dropped 0 bases and J dropped 7 bases, with 19 bases sitting between them. CDR3 length equals 16 residues. The germline V gene encodes CDR1 SGHNT and CDR2 YYREEE (reference sequence). CDR3 protein: CASSLELRWQGGTQYF. The DNA of the CDR3 is TGTGCCAGCAGCTTGGAGTTACGATGGCAGGGGGGGACCCAGTACTTC.

This clone has just a few counts. V is TRBV7-2 and J is TRBJ2-7; tentative D call: TRBD1 (5 bases). The CDR3 runs 14 residues. Trimming pared 1 base from V and 3 bases from J, leaving 10 bases between. Germline V gene lookup returns CDR1 SGHTA and CDR2 FQGNSA. The CDR3 protein is CASSLGARDYEQYF. In DNA, the CDR3 is TGTGCCAGCAGCTTAGGGGCCAGGGACTACGAGCAGTACTTC.

With respect to this clone: Mismatch with germline at one junction end may stem from a read error. J is TRBJ2-7 and V is TRBV28; weak D call: TRBD1 (5 bases). Germline values: CDR1 MDHEN, CDR2 SYDVKM. There are 13 residues in the CDR3. CDR3 region: CASSKQVLKVPHF. DNA of the CDR3: TGTGCCAGCAGTAAACAGGTCCTTAAGGTTCCTCACTTC.

J is TRBJ1-5 and V is TRBV6-6; perhaps TRBD1 as D (5 bases). The ends were cut back, 5 bases at V and 4 bases at J, with 15 bases in the middle. Germline CDR1 reads MNHNY; CDR2 reads SVGAGI (reference sequence). The CDR3 has 15 amino acids. The CDR3 spells CASSPLGGGNQPQHF. CDR3 bases: TGTGCCAGCAGTCCCTTGGGGGGAGGGAATCAGCCCCAGCATTTT.

The gene calls are TRBV4-3 and TRBJ1-2; D is undetermined. The V end was cut by 0 bases, the J end by 4 bases, with 18 bases between. The CDR3 has 17 amino acids. Germline CDR1 reads LGHNA; CDR2 reads YSLEER. For the CDR3, the DNA is TGCGCCAGCAGCCAAGACAGAACCATTTCCTCCTCCTATGGCTACACCTTC. Protein: CASSQDRTISSSYGYTF.

The chain combines TRBV7-9 with TRBJ2-5, with D tentatively TRBD2 (5 bases). V was cut by 1 base and J by 9 bases, with 12 bases left in between. This CDR3 comprises 13 residues. CDR1 and CDR2 from the germline V gene are SEHNR and FQNEAQ (reference sequence). CDR3 sequence: CASSLDDGGSQYF. CDR3 nucleotide sequence: TGTGCCAGCAGCTTAGATGACGGCGGGTCCCAGTACTTC.

The chain is built from TRBV6-5 and TRBJ1-1; D is uncertain. Germline values: CDR1 MNHEY, CDR2 SVGAGI. This CDR3 contains 16 residues. V was pared by 0 bases and J by 0 bases, with 11 bases between. The CDR3 DNA reads TGTGCCAGCAGTTACTCCATGTCGGAGGTGAACACTGAAGCTTTCTTT. Protein product: CASSYSMSEVNTEAFF.

The V call is TRBV7-9, the J call TRBJ1-4; D might be TRBD1 (6 bases). Trimming stripped 7 bases from V and 7 bases from J, with 16 bases between. CDR1 and CDR2 (germline): SEHNR, FQNEAQ (reference sequence). The CDR3 is 14 residues long. The CDR3 is CASTYLQGSEKLFF. The CDR3, as DNA: TGTGCCAGCACCTATCTCCAGGGGAGTGAAAAACTGTTTTTT.